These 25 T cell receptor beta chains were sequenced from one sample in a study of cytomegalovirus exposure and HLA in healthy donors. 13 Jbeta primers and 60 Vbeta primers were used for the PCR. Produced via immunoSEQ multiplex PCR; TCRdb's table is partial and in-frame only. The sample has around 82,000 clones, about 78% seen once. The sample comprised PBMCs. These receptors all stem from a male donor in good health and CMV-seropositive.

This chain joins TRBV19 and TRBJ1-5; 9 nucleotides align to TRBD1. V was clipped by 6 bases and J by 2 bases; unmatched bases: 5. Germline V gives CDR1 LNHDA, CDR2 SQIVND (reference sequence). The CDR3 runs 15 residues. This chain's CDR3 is CASSRTGEGNQPQHF. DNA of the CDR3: TGTGCCAGTAGCCGGACAGGGGAGGGCAATCAGCCCCAGCATTTT. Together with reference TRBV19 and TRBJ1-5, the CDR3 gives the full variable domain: DGGITQSPKYLFRKEGQNVTLSCEQNLNHDAMYWYRQDPGQGLRLIYYSQIVNDFQKGDIAEGYSVSREKKESFPLTVTSAQKNPTAFYLCASSRTGEGNQPQHFGDGTRLSIL.

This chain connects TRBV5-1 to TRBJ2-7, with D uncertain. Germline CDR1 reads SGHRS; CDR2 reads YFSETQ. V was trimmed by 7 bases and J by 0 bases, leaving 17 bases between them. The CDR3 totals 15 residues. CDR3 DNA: TGCGCCAGCCCCTCGAAAACTATTACCTCCTACGAGCAGTACTTC. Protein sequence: CASPSKTITSYEQYF.

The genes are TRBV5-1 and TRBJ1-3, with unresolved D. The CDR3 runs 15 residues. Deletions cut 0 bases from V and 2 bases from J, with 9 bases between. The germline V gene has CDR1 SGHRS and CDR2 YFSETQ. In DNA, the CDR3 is TGCGCCAGCAGCTTGGCCGGCGACACTGGAAACACCATATATTTT. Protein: CASSLAGDTGNTIYF. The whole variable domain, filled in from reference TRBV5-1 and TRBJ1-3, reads KAGVTQTPRYLIKTRGQQVTLSCSPISGHRSVSWYQQTPGQGLQFLFEYFSETQRNKGNFPGRFSGRQFSNSRSEMNVSTLELGDSALYLCASSLAGDTGNTIYFGEGSWLTVV.

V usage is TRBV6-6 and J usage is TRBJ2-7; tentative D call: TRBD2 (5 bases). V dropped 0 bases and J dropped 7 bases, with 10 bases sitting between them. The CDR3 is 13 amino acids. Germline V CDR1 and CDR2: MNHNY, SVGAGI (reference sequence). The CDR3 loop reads CASSYSTEGEQYF. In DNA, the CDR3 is TGTGCCAGCAGTTACTCGACTGAGGGAGAGCAGTACTTC.

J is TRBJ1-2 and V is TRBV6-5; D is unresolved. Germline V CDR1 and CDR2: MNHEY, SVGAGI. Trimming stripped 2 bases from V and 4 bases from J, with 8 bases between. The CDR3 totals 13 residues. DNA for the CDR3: TGTGCCAGCAGTTACGACTCCTCCTATGGCTACACCTTC. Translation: CASSYDSSYGYTF.

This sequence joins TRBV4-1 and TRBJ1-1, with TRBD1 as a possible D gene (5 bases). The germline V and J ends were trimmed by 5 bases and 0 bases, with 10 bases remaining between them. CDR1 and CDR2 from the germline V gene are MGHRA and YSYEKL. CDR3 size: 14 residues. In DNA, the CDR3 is TGCGCCAGCAGCTTTGGACACATGAACACTGAAGCTTTCTTT. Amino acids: CASSFGHMNTEAFF.

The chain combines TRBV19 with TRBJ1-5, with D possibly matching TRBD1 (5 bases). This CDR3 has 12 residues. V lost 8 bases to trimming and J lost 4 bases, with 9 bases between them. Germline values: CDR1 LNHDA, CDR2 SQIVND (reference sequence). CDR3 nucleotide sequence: TGTGCCAGTTCGCAGGGTAATCAGCCCCAGCATTTT. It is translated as CASSQGNQPQHF.

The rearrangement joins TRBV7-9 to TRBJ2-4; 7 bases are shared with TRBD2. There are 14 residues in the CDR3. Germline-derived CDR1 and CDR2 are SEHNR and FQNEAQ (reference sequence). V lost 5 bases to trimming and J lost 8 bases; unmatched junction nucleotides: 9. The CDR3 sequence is CASSLTREGYIQYF. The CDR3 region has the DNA TGTGCCAGCAGCCTGACGAGGGAGGGGTACATTCAGTACTTC.

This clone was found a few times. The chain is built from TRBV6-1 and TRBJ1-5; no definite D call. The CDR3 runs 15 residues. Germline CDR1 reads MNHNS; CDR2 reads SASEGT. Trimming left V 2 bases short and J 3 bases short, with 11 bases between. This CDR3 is CASSEFSDFNQPQHF. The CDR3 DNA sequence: TGTGCCAGCAGTGAATTTTCAGATTTCAATCAGCCCCAGCATTTT.

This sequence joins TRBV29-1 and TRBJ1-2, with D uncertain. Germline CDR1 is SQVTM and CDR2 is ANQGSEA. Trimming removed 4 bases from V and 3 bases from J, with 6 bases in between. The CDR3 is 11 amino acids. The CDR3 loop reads CSVGQYYGYTF. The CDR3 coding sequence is TGCAGCGTTGGTCAGTACTATGGCTACACCTTC.

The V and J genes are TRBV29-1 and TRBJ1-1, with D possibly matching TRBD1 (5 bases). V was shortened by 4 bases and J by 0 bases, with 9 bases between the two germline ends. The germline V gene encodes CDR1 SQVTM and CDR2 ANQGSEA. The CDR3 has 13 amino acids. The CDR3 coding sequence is TGCAGCGTTGGGAACAGGATGAACACTGAAGCTTTCTTT. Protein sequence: CSVGNRMNTEAFF.

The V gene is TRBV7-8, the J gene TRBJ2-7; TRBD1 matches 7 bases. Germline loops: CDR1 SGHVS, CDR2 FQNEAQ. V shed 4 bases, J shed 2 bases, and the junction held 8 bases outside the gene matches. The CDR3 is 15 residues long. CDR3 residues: CASSSRHTGAYEQYF. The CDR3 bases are TGTGCCAGCAGCTCCCGCCACACAGGGGCCTACGAGCAGTACTTC. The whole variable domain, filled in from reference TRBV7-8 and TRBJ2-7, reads GAGVSQSPRYKVAKRGQDVALRCDPISGHVSLFWYQQALGQGPEFLTYFQNEAQLDKSGLPSDRFFAERPEGSVSTLKIQRTQQEDSAVYLCASSSRHTGAYEQYFGPGTRLTVT.

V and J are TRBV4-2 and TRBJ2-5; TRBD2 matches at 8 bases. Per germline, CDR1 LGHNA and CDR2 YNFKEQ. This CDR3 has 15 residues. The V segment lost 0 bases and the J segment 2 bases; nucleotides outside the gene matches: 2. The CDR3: CASSQDRGGQETQYF. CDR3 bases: TGTGCCAGCAGCCAAGATCGGGGGGGTCAAGAGACCCAGTACTTC.

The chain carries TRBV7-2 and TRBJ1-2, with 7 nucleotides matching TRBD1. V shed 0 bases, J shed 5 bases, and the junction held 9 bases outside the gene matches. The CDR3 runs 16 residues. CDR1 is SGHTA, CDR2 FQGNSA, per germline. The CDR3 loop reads CASSLAAGTDPYGYTF. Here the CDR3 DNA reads TGTGCCAGCAGCTTAGCCGCGGGGACAGACCCGTATGGCTACACCTTC.

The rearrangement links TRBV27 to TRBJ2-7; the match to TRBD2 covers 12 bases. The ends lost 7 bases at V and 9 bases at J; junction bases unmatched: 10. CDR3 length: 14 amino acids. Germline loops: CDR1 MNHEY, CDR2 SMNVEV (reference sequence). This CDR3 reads CASTPGLAGAGQYF. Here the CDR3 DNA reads TGTGCCAGCACCCCGGGACTAGCGGGTGCCGGGCAGTACTTC.

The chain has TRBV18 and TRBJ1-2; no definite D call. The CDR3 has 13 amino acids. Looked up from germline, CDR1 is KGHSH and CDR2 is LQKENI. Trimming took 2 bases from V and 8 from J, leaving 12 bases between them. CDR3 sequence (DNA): TGTGCCAGCTCACCATTAGTAGAGGAAGGCTACACCTTC. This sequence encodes CASSPLVEEGYTF.

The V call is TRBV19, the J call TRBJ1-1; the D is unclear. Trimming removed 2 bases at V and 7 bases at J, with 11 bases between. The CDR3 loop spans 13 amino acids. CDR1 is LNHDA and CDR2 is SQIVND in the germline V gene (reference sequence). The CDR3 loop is CASSIIRGFEAFF. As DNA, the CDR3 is TGTGCCAGTAGTATAATCCGCGGCTTTGAAGCTTTCTTT.

The CDR3: CASSPLQGASTNSPLHF. The DNA for the CDR3 is TGTGCCAGTAGTCCCCTACAGGGGGCGAGTACAAATTCACCCCTCCACTTT. J is TRBJ1-6 and V is TRBV19; 9 bases are a match to TRBD1. Germline loops: CDR1 LNHDA, CDR2 SQIVND (reference sequence). Germline trimming cut 5 bases from V and 7 bases from J; bases unmatched to any gene: 12. The CDR3 loop spans 17 amino acids.

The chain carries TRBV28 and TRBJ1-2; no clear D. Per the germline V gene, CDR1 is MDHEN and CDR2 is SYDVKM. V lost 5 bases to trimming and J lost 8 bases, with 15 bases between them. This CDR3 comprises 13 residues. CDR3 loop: CASSQQPARGYTF. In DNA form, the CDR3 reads TGTGCCAGCAGTCAGCAGCCGGCCAGGGGCTACACCTTC.

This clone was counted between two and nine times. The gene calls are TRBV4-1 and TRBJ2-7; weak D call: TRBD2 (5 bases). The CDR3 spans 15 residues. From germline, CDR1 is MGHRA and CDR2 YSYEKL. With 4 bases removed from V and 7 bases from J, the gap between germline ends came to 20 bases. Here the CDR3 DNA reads TGCGCCAGCAGCCCGCTGACCCGCAGGACGGGGGAGCAGTACTTC. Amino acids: CASSPLTRRTGEQYF.

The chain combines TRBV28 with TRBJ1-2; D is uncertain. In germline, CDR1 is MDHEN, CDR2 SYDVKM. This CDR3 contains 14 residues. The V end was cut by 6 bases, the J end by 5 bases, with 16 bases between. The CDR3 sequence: CASSMAVTGYGYTF. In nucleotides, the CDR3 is TGTGCCAGCAGCATGGCCGTTACGGGGTATGGCTACACCTTC.

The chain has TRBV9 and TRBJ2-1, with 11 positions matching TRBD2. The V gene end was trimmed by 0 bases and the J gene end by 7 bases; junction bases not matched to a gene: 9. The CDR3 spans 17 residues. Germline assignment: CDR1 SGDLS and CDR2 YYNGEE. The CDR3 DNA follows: TGTGCCAGCAGCGTAGATAGCGGGGGGGCCTCGGGTAATGAGCAGTTCTTC. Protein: CASSVDSGGASGNEQFF.

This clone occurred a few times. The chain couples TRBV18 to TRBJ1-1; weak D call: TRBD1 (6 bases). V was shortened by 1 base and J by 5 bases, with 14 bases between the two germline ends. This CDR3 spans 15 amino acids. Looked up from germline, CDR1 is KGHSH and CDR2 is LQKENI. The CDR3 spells CASSPLPTGSTEAFF. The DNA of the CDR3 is TGTGCCAGCTCACCACTGCCCACAGGGTCGACTGAAGCTTTCTTT.

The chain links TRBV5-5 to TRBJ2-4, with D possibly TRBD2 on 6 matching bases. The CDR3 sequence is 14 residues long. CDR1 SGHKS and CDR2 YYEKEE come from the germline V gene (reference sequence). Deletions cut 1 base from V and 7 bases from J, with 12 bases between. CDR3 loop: CASSLWQGGNIQYF. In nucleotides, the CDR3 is TGTGCCAGCAGCTTGTGGCAGGGAGGCAACATTCAGTACTTC.

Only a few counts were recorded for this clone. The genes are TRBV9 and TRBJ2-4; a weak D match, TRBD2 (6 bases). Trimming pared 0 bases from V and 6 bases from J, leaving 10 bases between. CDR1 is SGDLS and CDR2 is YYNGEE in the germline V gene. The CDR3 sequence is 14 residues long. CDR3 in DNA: TGTGCCAGCAGCGTAGAGTCCGGGAGAAACATTCAGTACTTC. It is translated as CASSVESGRNIQYF.